This is a list of T cell receptor beta chains from one sample in a study of identifying expanded T cells in peripheral blood. Repertoires were generated with immunoSEQ multiplex PCR, while TCRdb's copy carries only in-frame clones and drops some. The repertoire holds about 110,000 clones, with roughly 89% as singletons. Sequencing was done on a sample of blood. Source of these receptors: a person aged 18-70 years in good health. CDR3s leave out the opening cysteine and the closing phenylalanine or tryptophan.

TRBV7-2 ASSKTFRVYDSKAF
TRBV6-5 ASTDRVTHEQY
TRBV9 ASSVGPGQGNEKLF
TRBV9 ASSEQGGLNQETQY
TRBV7-9 ASSPRGLAGVREQF
TRBV19 ASSRRTGSGMNTEAF
TRBV5-1 ASSSDPNTGELF
TRBV7-9 ASSLAGVLADTQY
TRBV18 ASSPGTRGGTQY
TRBV27 ASSLSSGGNAQPQH
TRBV4-3 ASSQEATSGNSPLH
TRBV29-1 SVGSGTTGKVGYT
TRBV11-2 ASSYPGGWAYEQY
TRBV29-1 SVGGVMRDEQF
TRBV5-4 ASSLDNSGNTIY
TRBV6-6 ASRSGSLESNSPLH
TRBV10-3 AISRDLQYGYT
TRBV6-5 ASSYDRLRLNEQF
TRBV7-2 ASSPGQGPATNEKLF